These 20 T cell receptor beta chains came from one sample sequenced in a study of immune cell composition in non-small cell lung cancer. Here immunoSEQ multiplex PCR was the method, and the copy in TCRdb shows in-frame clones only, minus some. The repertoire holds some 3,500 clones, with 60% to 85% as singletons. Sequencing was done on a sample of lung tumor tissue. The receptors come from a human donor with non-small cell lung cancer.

DNA for the CDR3: TGTGCCAGCAGCCTCTCCACGGACTATGGCTACACCTTC. This translates into CASSLSTDYGYTF. This chain links TRBV14 with TRBJ1-2; no clear D gene. The ends were cut back, 4 bases at V and 3 bases at J, with 9 bases in the middle. The CDR3 consists of 13 residues. CDR1 and CDR2 from the germline V gene are SGHDN and FVKESK.

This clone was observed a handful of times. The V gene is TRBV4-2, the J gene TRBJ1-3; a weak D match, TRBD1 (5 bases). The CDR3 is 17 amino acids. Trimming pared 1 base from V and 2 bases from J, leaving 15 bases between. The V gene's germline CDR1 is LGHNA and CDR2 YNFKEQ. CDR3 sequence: CASSQGPTALTGNTIYF. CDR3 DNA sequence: TGTGCCAGCAGCCAAGGGCCGACAGCTCTGACTGGAAACACCATATATTTT.

The DNA for the CDR3 is TGTGCCAGCAGCTCAGGACAGGGTCGTACTGAAGCTTTCTTT. Protein: CASSSGQGRTEAFF. The genes are TRBV11-3 and TRBJ1-1, with 8 positions matching TRBD1. Germline lookup yields CDR1 SGHNT and CDR2 YENEEA. There are 14 residues in the CDR3. V lost 4 bases and J lost 5; bases outside the gene matches: 6.

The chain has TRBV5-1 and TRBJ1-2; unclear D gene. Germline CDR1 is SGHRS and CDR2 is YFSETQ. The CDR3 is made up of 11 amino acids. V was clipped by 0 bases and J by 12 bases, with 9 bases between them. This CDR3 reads CASSLGGRHTF. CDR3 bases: TGCGCCAGCAGCTTGGGTGGCAGGCACACCTTC.

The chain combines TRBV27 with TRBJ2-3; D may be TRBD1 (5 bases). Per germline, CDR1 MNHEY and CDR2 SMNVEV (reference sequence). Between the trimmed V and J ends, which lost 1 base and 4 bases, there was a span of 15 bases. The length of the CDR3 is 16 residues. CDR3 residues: CASSLYGRVWADTQYF. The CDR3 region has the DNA TGTGCCAGCAGTTTATACGGCAGGGTCTGGGCAGATACGCAGTATTTT.

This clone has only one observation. CDR3 nucleotide sequence: TGTGCCAGCAGCGACAACTACAATGAGCAGTTCTTC. Translating gives CASSDNYNEQFF. The chain employs TRBV6-5 and TRBJ2-1, with no clear D. Trimming removed 6 bases from V and 3 bases from J, with 6 bases in between. CDR1 and CDR2 (germline): MNHEY, SVGAGI. The CDR3 extends over 12 amino acids.

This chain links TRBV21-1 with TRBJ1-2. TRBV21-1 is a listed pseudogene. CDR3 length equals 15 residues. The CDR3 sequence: CASPPKWGDNYGYTF. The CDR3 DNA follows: TGTGCCAGCCCTCCTAAATGGGGGGACAACTATGGCTACACCTTC.

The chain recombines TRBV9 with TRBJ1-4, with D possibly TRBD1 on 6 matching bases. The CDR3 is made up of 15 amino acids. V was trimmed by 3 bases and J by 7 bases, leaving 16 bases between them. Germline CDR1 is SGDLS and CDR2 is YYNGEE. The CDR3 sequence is CASSDARGGTEKLFF. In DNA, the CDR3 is TGTGCCAGCAGCGACGCAAGGGGGGGTACTGAAAAACTGTTTTTT.

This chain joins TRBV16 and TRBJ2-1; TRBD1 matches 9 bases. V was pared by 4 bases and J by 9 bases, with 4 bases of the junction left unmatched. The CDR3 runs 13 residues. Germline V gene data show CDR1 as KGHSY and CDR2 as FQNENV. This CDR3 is CASSLRGQGEQFF. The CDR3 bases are TGTGCCAGCAGCCTCAGGGGACAGGGTGAGCAGTTCTTC.

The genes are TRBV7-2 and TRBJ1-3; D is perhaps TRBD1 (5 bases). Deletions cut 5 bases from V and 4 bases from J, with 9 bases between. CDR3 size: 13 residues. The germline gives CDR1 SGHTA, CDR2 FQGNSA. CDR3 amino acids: CASSVNRGNTIYF. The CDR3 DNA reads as TGTGCCAGCAGCGTCAACAGGGGAAACACCATATATTTT.

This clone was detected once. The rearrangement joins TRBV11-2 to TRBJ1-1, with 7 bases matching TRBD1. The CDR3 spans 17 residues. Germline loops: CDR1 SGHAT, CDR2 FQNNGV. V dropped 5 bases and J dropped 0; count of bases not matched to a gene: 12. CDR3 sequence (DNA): TGTGCCAGCAGCCCCCGGACAGGTTTAAATGTGAACACTGAAGCTTTCTTT. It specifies CASSPRTGLNVNTEAFF.

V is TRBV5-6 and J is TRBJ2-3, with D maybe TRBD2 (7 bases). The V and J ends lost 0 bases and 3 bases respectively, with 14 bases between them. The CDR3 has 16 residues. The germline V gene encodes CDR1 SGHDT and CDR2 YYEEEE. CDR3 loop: CASSLANGGPTDTQYF. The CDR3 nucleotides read TGTGCCAGCAGCTTGGCCAACGGGGGGCCTACAGATACGCAGTATTTT.

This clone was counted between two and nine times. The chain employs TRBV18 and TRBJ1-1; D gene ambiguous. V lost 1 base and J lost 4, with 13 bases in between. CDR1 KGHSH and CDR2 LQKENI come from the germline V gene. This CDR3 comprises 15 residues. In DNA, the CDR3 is TGTGCCAGCTCACCACGTGTGGTATCGGGCACTGAAGCTTTCTTT. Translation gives CASSPRVVSGTEAFF.

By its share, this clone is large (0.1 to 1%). The CDR3 bases are TGTGCCAGCAGCCGGGGACAGGGGAGGGAAAAACTGTTTTTT. This sequence encodes CASSRGQGREKLFF. The chain carries TRBV28 and TRBJ1-4; 10 bases align to TRBD1. J was trimmed by 8 bases and V by 6 bases; bases with no gene match: 6. Looked up from germline, CDR1 is MDHEN and CDR2 is SYDVKM. This CDR3 comprises 14 residues.

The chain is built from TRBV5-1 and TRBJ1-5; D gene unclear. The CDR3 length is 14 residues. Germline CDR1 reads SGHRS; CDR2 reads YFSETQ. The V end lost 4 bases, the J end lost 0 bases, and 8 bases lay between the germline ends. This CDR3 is CASSPSYSNQPQHF. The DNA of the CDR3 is TGCGCCAGCAGCCCCAGTTATAGCAATCAGCCCCAGCATTTT.

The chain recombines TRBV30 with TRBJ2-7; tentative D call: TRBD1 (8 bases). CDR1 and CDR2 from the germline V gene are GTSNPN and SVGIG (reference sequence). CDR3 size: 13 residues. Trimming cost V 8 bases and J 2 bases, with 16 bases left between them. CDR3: CAGGDRPAYEQYF. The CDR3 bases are TGTGCCGGGGGGGACAGGCCCGCCTACGAGCAGTACTTC.

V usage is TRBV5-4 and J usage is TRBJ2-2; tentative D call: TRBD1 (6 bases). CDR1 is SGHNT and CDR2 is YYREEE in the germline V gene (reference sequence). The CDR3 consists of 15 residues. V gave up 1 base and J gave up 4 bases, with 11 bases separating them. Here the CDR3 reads CASSLRQGSTGELFF. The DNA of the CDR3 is TGTGCCAGCAGCTTGCGGCAGGGGAGCACCGGGGAGCTGTTTTTT. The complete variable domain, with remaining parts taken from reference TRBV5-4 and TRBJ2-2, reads ETGVTQSPTHLIKTRGQQVTLRCSSQSGHNTVSWYQQALGQGPQFIFQYYREEENGRGNFPPRFSGLQFPNYSSELNVNALELDDSALYLCASSLRQGSTGELFFGEGSRLTVL.

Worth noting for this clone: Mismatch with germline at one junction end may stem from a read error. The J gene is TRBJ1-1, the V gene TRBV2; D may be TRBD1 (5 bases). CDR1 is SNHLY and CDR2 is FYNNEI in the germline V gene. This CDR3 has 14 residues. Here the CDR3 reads CASREGVGGRDAFF. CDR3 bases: TGTGCCAGCAGGGAAGGGGTGGGGGGTCGCGATGCTTTCTTT.

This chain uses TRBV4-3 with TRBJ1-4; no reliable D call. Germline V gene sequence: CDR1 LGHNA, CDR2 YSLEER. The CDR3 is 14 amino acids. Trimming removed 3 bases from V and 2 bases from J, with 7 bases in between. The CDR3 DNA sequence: TGCGCCAGCAGCCACGAGGTTACTAATGAAAAACTGTTTTTT. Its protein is CASSHEVTNEKLFF.

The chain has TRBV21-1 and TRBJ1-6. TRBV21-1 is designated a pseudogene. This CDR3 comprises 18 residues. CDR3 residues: CASSKDARLSSYNSPLHF. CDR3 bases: TGTGCCAGCAGCAAAGACGCTAGACTGAGCTCCTATAATTCACCCCTCCACTTT.